One sample yielded the 19 T cell receptor beta chains listed below, sequenced in a study of blood T cell repertoires in COVID-19. Clones were sequenced by immunoSEQ multiplex PCR, and TCRdb holds only the in-frame ones, with some missing. The sample includes some 190,000 clones, 76% of them seen just once. Sequencing was carried out using peripheral blood. The source is a woman between 45 and 65 years old with active or convalescent COVID-19.

The rearrangement links TRBV2 to TRBJ2-3; 9 bases match TRBD1. This CDR3 has 14 amino acids. V gave up 10 bases and J gave up 3 bases; unmatched junction bases: 8. The germline CDR1 and CDR2 sequences are SNHLY and FYNNEI. The CDR3 coding sequence is TGTGCCACCGGGACAGGGAGAAAGACAGATACGCAGTATTTT. Residues: CATGTGRKTDTQYF.

The chain joins TRBV27 to TRBJ2-2, with TRBD1 matching 12 bases. This CDR3 spans 16 amino acids. Trimming took 5 bases from V and 6 from J; bases not matched to a gene: 7. The germline V gene has CDR1 MNHEY and CDR2 SMNVEV (reference sequence). Here the CDR3 reads CASSNPGQGAAGELFF. The CDR3 DNA follows: TGTGCCAGCAGTAATCCGGGACAGGGGGCGGCCGGGGAGCTGTTTTTT.

This rearrangement joins TRBV2 to TRBJ2-1, with D tentatively TRBD1 (6 bases). This CDR3 has 13 amino acids. V was cut by 7 bases and J by 7 bases, with 14 bases left in between. Looked up from germline, CDR1 is SNHLY and CDR2 is FYNNEI. As DNA, the CDR3 is TGTGCCAGCAACATGGGGACACGGAATGAGCAGTTCTTC. Encoded protein: CASNMGTRNEQFF.

V is TRBV4-2 and J is TRBJ1-5, with D unclear. The CDR3 length is 16 residues. Germline V CDR1 and CDR2: LGHNA, YNFKEQ. Trimming removed 1 base from V and 6 bases from J, with 16 bases in between. This CDR3 reads CASSQASRSNPQPQHF. In nucleotides, the CDR3 is TGTGCCAGCAGCCAAGCCTCTCGGAGTAACCCTCAGCCCCAGCATTTT.

The chain recombines TRBV12-3 or TRBV12-4 with TRBJ1-1, with TRBD1 matching over 8 bases. Trimming removed 4 bases from V and 5 bases from J; junction bases left unmatched: 3. The CDR3 spans 13 residues. This CDR3 reads CASSWTGRTEAFF. CDR3 in DNA: TGTGCCAGCAGTTGGACAGGGCGTACTGAAGCTTTCTTT.

The chain joins TRBV3-1 (or the pseudogene TRBV3-2) to TRBJ1-4; 11 bases map to TRBD1. CDR1 LGHDT and CDR2 YNNKEL come from the germline V gene (reference sequence). CDR3 length: 14 residues. After removal of 6 bases from V and 8 bases from J, the junction contained 5 bases not matched to a gene. For the CDR3, the DNA is TGTGCCAGCAGTGGGACAGGGGGAATCGAAAAACTGTTTTTT. Amino acid sequence: CASSGTGGIEKLFF.

The chain employs TRBV19 and TRBJ1-2; 8 bases match TRBD1. The CDR3 has 13 residues. V trimming: 3 bases; J trimming: 10 bases; junction bases outside the gene matches: 7. CDR1 and CDR2 (germline): LNHDA, SQIVND (reference sequence). The CDR3 sequence is CASSIRTGRIYTF. The CDR3 DNA follows: TGTGCCAGTAGTATCCGGACAGGGCGAATCTACACCTTC.

The chain employs TRBV20-1 and TRBJ1-2; D is unresolved. Germline V gives CDR1 DFQATT, CDR2 SNEGSKA (reference sequence). V lost 4 bases and J 1 base, leaving 4 bases between the germline ends. The CDR3 extends over 11 amino acids. CDR3 DNA: TGCAGTGCTAATTATAACTATGGCTACACCTTC. Encoded protein: CSANYNYGYTF.

The rearrangement uses TRBV4-2 and TRBJ2-5; TRBD2 agrees at 10 bases. Germline CDR1 and CDR2: LGHNA and YNFKEQ. The trim removed 4 bases at V and 4 bases at J, leaving 6 bases unmatched. This CDR3 contains 15 residues. DNA for the CDR3: TGTGCCAGCAGCCCAGCGGGGGGGCCGGCAGAGACCCAGTACTTC. This translates into CASSPAGGPAETQYF.

This clone was observed many times. This rearrangement joins TRBV9 to TRBJ2-7, with D perhaps TRBD2 (6 bases). Trimming removed 4 bases at V and 3 bases at J, with 8 bases between. CDR3 size: 12 residues. In germline, CDR1 is SGDLS, CDR2 YYNGEE. This CDR3 is CASSPGSYEQYF. The CDR3 region has the DNA TGTGCCAGCAGCCCCGGGAGCTACGAGCAGTACTTC.

The chain recombines TRBV18 with TRBJ2-1, with D possibly being TRBD1 (6 bases). Trimming shortened V by 3 bases and J by 4 bases, and 13 bases separated the two germline ends. The germline CDR1 and CDR2 sequences are KGHSH and LQKENI. The CDR3 runs to 15 residues. The CDR3 coding sequence is TGTGCCAGCTCACCCAATCGGACAGTTTACAATGAGCAGTTCTTC. This codes for CASSPNRTVYNEQFF.

The chain is built from TRBV11-2 and TRBJ1-5; no firm D call. V dropped 5 bases and J dropped 6 bases, with 20 bases sitting between them. From germline, CDR1 is SGHAT and CDR2 FQNNGV. The CDR3 has 16 amino acids. CDR3 nucleotide sequence: TGTGCCAGCAGCCCCCCCCCGGGGTTGGATATTCAGCCCCAGCATTTT. Translation gives CASSPPPGLDIQPQHF.

This clone was picked up a small number of times. The chain couples TRBV5-1 to TRBJ2-2, with 8 bases identical to TRBD1. Germline V CDR1 and CDR2: SGHRS, YFSETQ. The CDR3 is made up of 14 amino acids. V gave up 4 bases and J gave up 8 bases; unmatched junction bases: 7. The CDR3 nucleotides read TGCGCCAGCAGCCACGGACAGGGAAGAGGGGAGCTGTTTTTT. Its translation: CASSHGQGRGELFF.

This clone was seen once. The chain is built from TRBV7-2 and TRBJ1-6; D may be TRBD1 (5 bases). V was cut by 5 bases and J by 4 bases, with 15 bases left in between. CDR3 size: 16 residues. Germline lookup yields CDR1 SGHTA and CDR2 FQGNSA. For the CDR3, the DNA is TGTGCCAGCAGCCCCCAGGGCGTCGGGTATAATTCACCCCTCCACTTT. The encoded protein is CASSPQGVGYNSPLHF.

V and J are TRBV21-1 and TRBJ2-7; the table gives TRBD2 as D, unverified against the DNA. TRBV21-1 is tagged as a pseudogene. The CDR3 is 15 amino acids. CDR3 in amino acids: CASSKPTSAAYEQYF. CDR3 nucleotides: TGTGCCAGCAGCAAACCGACTAGCGCCGCCTACGAGCAGTACTTC.

The chain recombines TRBV30 with TRBJ2-1; 9 nucleotides line up with TRBD2. CDR1 and CDR2 from the germline V gene are GTSNPN and SVGIG (reference sequence). CDR3 length: 12 residues. V trimming: 4 bases; J trimming: 6 bases; junction bases outside the gene matches: 1. Here the CDR3 DNA reads TGTGCCTGGATGGGACTAGCCAATGAGCAGTTCTTC. Translated: CAWMGLANEQFF.

V and J are TRBV19 and TRBJ2-1; possible D gene TRBD2, 5 bases. The CDR3 runs to 15 residues. The V and J ends lost 6 bases and 6 bases respectively, with 18 bases between them. Germline-derived CDR1 and CDR2 are LNHDA and SQIVND (reference sequence). The CDR3 sequence is CASRRTAPEFNEQFF. The CDR3, as DNA: TGTGCCAGTAGGAGGACTGCCCCCGAATTCAATGAGCAGTTCTTC.

The rearrangement joins TRBV30 to TRBJ2-7; D might be TRBD1 (5 bases). Trimming took 5 bases from V and 3 from J, leaving 14 bases between them. The CDR3 runs to 13 residues. Germline CDR1 GTSNPN, CDR2 SVGIG (reference sequence). CDR3 in amino acids: CAWGTQGFYEQYF. For the CDR3, the DNA is TGTGCCTGGGGCACCCAGGGATTCTACGAGCAGTACTTC.

This clone was detected only a few times. This chain links TRBV10-1 with TRBJ1-1; TRBD1 matches at 9 bases. CDR1 and CDR2 (germline): WNHNN, SYGVQD (reference sequence). V gave up 6 bases and J gave up 1 base; unmatched junction bases: 15. CDR3 length: 18 amino acids. CDR3 region: CASRHLLDRGQGNTEAFF. DNA of the CDR3: TGCGCCAGCAGGCATCTGTTGGACAGGGGACAAGGGAACACTGAAGCTTTCTTT.